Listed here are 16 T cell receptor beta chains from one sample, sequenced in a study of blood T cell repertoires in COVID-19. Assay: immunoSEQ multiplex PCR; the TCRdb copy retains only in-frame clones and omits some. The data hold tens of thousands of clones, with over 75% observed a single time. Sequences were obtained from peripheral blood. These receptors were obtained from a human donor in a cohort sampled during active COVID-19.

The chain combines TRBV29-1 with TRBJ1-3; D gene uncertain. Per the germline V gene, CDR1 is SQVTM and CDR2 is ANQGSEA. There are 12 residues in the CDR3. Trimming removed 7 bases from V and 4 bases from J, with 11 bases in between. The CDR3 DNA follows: TGCAGCGCTGTCGTACAGGGAAACACCATATATTTT. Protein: CSAVVQGNTIYF.

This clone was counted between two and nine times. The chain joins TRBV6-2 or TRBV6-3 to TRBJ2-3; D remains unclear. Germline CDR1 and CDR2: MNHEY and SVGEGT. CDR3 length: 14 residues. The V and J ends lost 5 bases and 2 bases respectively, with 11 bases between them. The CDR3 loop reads CASSPATITDTQYF. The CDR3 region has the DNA TGTGCCAGCAGTCCAGCTACTATCACAGATACGCAGTATTTT.

In nucleotides, the CDR3 is TGTGCCAGCAGTCGGACTAGGATATACGAGCAGTACTTC. Translating it yields CASSRTRIYEQYF. This chain links TRBV28 with TRBJ2-7; 7 bases are shared with TRBD2. The CDR3 consists of 13 residues. J was trimmed by 4 bases and V by 5 bases; bases with no gene match: 5. CDR1 is MDHEN, CDR2 SYDVKM, per germline.

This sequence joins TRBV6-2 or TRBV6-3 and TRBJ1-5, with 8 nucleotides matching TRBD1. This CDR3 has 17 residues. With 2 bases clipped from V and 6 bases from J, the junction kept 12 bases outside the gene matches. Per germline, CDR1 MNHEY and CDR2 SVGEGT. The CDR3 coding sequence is TGTGCCAGCAGTTACAGTGAGACAGGGGTACTGGGTCAGCCCCAGCATTTT. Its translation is CASSYSETGVLGQPQHF.

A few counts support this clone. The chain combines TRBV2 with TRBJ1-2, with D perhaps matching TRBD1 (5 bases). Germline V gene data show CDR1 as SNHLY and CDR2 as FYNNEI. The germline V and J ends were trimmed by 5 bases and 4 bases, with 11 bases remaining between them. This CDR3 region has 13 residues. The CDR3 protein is CASSPDQGYGYTF. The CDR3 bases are TGTGCCAGCAGTCCGGATCAGGGCTATGGCTACACCTTC.

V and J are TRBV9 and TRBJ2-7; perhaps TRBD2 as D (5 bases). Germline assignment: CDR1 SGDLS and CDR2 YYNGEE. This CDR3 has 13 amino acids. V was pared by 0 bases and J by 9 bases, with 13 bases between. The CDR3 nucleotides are TGTGCCAGCAGCGTAGATCGGGCCGGAGGGCAGTACTTC. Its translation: CASSVDRAGGQYF.

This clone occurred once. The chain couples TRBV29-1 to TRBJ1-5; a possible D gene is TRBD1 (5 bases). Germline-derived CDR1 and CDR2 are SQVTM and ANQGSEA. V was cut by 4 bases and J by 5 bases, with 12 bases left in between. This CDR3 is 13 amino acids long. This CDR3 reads CSVGGGRYQPQHF. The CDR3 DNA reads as TGCAGCGTTGGGGGGGGAAGGTATCAGCCCCAGCATTTT.

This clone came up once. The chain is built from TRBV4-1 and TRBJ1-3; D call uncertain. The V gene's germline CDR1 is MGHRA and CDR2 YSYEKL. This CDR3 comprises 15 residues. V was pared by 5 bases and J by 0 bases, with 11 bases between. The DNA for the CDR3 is TGCGCCAGCAGCTATTCGGAGAGCTCTGGAAACACCATATATTTT. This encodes CASSYSESSGNTIYF.

CDR3 in amino acids: CASSTPGRGGTEAFF. CDR3 coding DNA: TGTGCCAGCAGTACCCCCGGGCGGGGAGGGACTGAAGCTTTCTTT. The chain carries TRBV28 and TRBJ1-1; D unresolved. This CDR3 is 15 amino acids long. CDR1 is MDHEN and CDR2 is SYDVKM in the germline V gene. The V end was cut by 5 bases, the J end by 5 bases, with 18 bases between.

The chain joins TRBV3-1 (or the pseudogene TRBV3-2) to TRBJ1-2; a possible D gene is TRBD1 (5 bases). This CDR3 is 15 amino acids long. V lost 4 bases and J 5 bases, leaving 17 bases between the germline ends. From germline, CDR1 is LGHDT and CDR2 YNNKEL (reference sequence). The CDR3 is CASSLRKARGYGYTF. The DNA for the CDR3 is TGTGCCAGCAGCCTTCGAAAGGCGCGGGGGTATGGCTACACCTTC.

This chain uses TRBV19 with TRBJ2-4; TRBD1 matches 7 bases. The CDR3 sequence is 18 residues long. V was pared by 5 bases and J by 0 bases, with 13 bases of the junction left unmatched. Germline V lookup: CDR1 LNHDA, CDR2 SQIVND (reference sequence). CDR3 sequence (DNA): TGTGCCAGTAGTGCCAGGGGGAAGGTAGGTTTAGCCAAAAACATTCAGTACTTC. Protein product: CASSARGKVGLAKNIQYF.

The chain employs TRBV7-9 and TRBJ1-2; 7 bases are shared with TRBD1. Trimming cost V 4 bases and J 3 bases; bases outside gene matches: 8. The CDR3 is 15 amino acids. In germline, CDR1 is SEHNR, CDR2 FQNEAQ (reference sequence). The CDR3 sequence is CASSSTGERDYGYTF. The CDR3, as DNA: TGTGCCAGCAGCTCAACAGGGGAGAGGGACTATGGCTACACCTTC.

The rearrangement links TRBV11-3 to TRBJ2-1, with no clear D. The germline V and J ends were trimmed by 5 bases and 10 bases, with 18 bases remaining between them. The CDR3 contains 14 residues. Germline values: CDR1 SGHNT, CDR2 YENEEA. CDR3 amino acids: CASSPNGAAREQFF. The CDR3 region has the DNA TGTGCCAGCAGCCCAAACGGCGCGGCTCGGGAGCAGTTCTTC.

DNA for the CDR3: TGTGCCAGCAGCCAGGGAGAGAGCTCCTACAATGAGCAGTTCTTC. Its translation is CASSQGESSYNEQFF. The chain joins TRBV3-1 (or the pseudogene TRBV3-2) to TRBJ2-1; perhaps TRBD2 as D (5 bases). V was clipped by 3 bases and J by 0 bases, with 9 bases between them. The germline V gene has CDR1 LGHDT and CDR2 YNNKEL (reference sequence). The CDR3 consists of 15 residues.

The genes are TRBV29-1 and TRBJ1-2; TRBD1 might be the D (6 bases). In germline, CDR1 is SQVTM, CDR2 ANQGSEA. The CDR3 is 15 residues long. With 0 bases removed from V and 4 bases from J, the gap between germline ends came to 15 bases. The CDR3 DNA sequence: TGCAGCGTTGAAGACTGGGGGGGCCTGGGCTATGGCTACACCTTC. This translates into CSVEDWGGLGYGYTF.

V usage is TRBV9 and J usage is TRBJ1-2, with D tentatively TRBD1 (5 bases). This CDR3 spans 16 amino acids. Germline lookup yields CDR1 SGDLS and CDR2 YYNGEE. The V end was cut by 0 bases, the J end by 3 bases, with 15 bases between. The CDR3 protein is CASSVGGAGPHYGYTF. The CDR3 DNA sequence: TGTGCCAGCAGCGTAGGTGGGGCAGGGCCCCACTATGGCTACACCTTC.